This is a list of T cell receptor beta chains from one sample in a study of T-cell memory formation after mild COVID-19. Each CDR3 protein is one row after TCRdb ran MiXCR on the 5' RACE reads. The data show 580,000 or so distinct CDR3 sequences, approximately 15% seen once. Material: PBMCs or a T cell subset sorted from them (not recorded which). The receptors here all came from an adult woman who had mild COVID-19 (a few samples of this study predate the infection). Cell type and time point are not known. Both conserved end residues are part of each CDR3. A D gene is named only where the DNA matches it firmly. Clone size is given for some rows only: seen once, a few or many times, or a class if the clone is expanded.

CDR3nt: TGCAGTGCTCGGGACACCAACTATGGCTACACCTTC
CDR3aa: CSARDTNYGYTF
d_gene: NA
abundance: NA
v_gene: TRBV20-1
j_gene: TRBJ1-2

CDR3nt: TGTGCCAGCAGCCACGGGCAGGGGACCACCCTGTCCTACGAGCAGTACTTC
CDR3aa: CASSHGQGTTLSYEQYF
d_gene: NA
abundance: few
v_gene: TRBV4-2
j_gene: TRBJ2-7

CDR3nt: TGCAGTGCTAGAGAGGAGGGAAGCTTTAATTCACCCCTCCACTTT
CDR3aa: CSAREEGSFNSPLHF
d_gene: NA
abundance: NA
v_gene: TRBV20-1
j_gene: TRBJ1-6

CDR3nt: TGTGCCAGCAGCTCCGGACAGGGGTCAGAGACCCAGTACTTC
CDR3aa: CASSSGQGSETQYF
d_gene: TRBD1
abundance: few
v_gene: TRBV13
j_gene: TRBJ2-5

CDR3nt: TGTGCCAGCAGCCGACTCAACAGGGCTACCATTGGCTACACCTTC
CDR3aa: CASSRLNRATIGYTF
d_gene: NA
abundance: many
v_gene: TRBV5-6
j_gene: TRBJ1-2

CDR3nt: TGCGCCAGCAGCTTGGTTGGGACGAATGAGCAGTTCTTC
CDR3aa: CASSLVGTNEQFF
d_gene: NA
abundance: few
v_gene: TRBV5-1
j_gene: TRBJ2-1

CDR3nt: TGTGCCAGCAGCCTGAGTGGGGGCGTTAGTCGGGAGACCCAGTACTTC
CDR3aa: CASSLSGGVSRETQYF
d_gene: NA
abundance: few
v_gene: TRBV7-9
j_gene: TRBJ2-5

CDR3nt: TGCGCCAGCAGCCAAGAGACCTTCGGGGATAAGGGCAATCAGCCCCAGCATTTT
CDR3aa: CASSQETFGDKGNQPQHF
d_gene: NA
abundance: NA
v_gene: TRBV4-1
j_gene: TRBJ1-5

CDR3nt: TGTGCCAGCAGGAGAAACGCGGGGGGGCCGAATAATGAGCAGTTCTTC
CDR3aa: CASRRNAGGPNNEQFF
d_gene: TRBD2
abundance: NA
v_gene: TRBV3-1
j_gene: TRBJ2-1

CDR3nt: TGTGCCAGCAGTCGGGGACTCCTATCCGCCGGCAATGAGCAGTTCTTC
CDR3aa: CASSRGLLSAGNEQFF
d_gene: NA
abundance: few
v_gene: TRBV12-3/TRBV12-4
j_gene: TRBJ2-1

CDR3nt: TGTGCCAGCAGCGGGACAGGGCGGGGGCGGGCGAACACTGAAGCTTTCTTT
CDR3aa: CASSGTGRGRANTEAFF
d_gene: TRBD1
abundance: NA
v_gene: TRBV7-9
j_gene: TRBJ1-1

CDR3nt: TGTGCCAGCAGCGTAAGACCGGGACAGGGTATGGGTGAGCAGTTCTTC
CDR3aa: CASSVRPGQGMGEQFF
d_gene: TRBD1
abundance: few
v_gene: TRBV9
j_gene: TRBJ2-1

CDR3nt: TGCAGTGCTAGAGTCCAGATAGCGGGAGATTTAGCAGATACGCAGTATTTT
CDR3aa: CSARVQIAGDLADTQYF
d_gene: TRBD2
abundance: NA
v_gene: TRBV20-1
j_gene: TRBJ2-3

CDR3nt: TGTGCCAGCAGCCAAGATCCGGGACTCAACTACAATGAGCAGTTCTTC
CDR3aa: CASSQDPGLNYNEQFF
d_gene: NA
abundance: NA
v_gene: TRBV3-1
j_gene: TRBJ2-1

CDR3nt: TGTGCCAGCAGCTTGGCCGCCGGGAGCAATCAGCCCCAGCATTTT
CDR3aa: CASSLAAGSNQPQHF
d_gene: NA
abundance: NA
v_gene: TRBV5-5
j_gene: TRBJ1-5

CDR3nt: TGTGCCAGTTCCGGGAGCTCCGGGGCCTACGAGCAGTACTTC
CDR3aa: CASSGSSGAYEQYF
d_gene: NA
abundance: once
v_gene: TRBV19
j_gene: TRBJ2-7

CDR3nt: TGTGCCAGCAGCTTTCAACCGGAGAACACCGGGGAGCTGTTTTTT
CDR3aa: CASSFQPENTGELFF
d_gene: NA
abundance: few
v_gene: TRBV7-7
j_gene: TRBJ2-2

CDR3nt: TGTGCCAGCAGGGGGACAGCGGTTAACACCGGGGAGCTGTTTTTT
CDR3aa: CASRGTAVNTGELFF
d_gene: TRBD1
abundance: NA
v_gene: TRBV12-3/TRBV12-4
j_gene: TRBJ2-2

CDR3nt: TGTGCCAGCAGCCCCCTCCGGGACAACTCCTACGAGCAGTACTTC
CDR3aa: CASSPLRDNSYEQYF
d_gene: NA
abundance: NA
v_gene: TRBV4-2
j_gene: TRBJ2-7

CDR3nt: TGTGCCAGCAGTGAACTCGGGCTAGGCGGCTATGGCTACACCTTC
CDR3aa: CASSELGLGGYGYTF
d_gene: NA
abundance: once
v_gene: TRBV6-1
j_gene: TRBJ1-2

CDR3nt: TGCGCCAGCAGCCCCATTGGGGGGAGGATTTTCTCCTATAATTCACCCCTCCACTTT
CDR3aa: CASSPIGGRIFSYNSPLHF
d_gene: NA
abundance: few
v_gene: TRBV4-1
j_gene: TRBJ1-6

CDR3nt: TGCAGCGTTGGGAACAGCGTTTACTACGAGCAGTACTTC
CDR3aa: CSVGNSVYYEQYF
d_gene: NA
abundance: NA
v_gene: TRBV29-1
j_gene: TRBJ2-7

CDR3nt: TGTGCCAGCAGTTACTCAGGACAGGGGGCTGAAGCTTTCTTT
CDR3aa: CASSYSGQGAEAFF
d_gene: TRBD1
abundance: many
v_gene: TRBV6-5
j_gene: TRBJ1-1

CDR3nt: TGTGCCAGCAGTTTATCAGGAGGGGGCCAGTACTTC
CDR3aa: CASSLSGGGQYF
d_gene: NA
abundance: many
v_gene: TRBV12-3/TRBV12-4
j_gene: TRBJ2-5

CDR3nt: TGTGCCAGCAGTTACTCGATGGACAGGCACACAGATACGCAGTATTTT
CDR3aa: CASSYSMDRHTDTQYF
d_gene: TRBD1
abundance: many
v_gene: TRBV6-2/TRBV6-3
j_gene: TRBJ2-3

CDR3nt: TGTGCCAGCAGCCTCCATGGCACTGAAGCTTTCTTT
CDR3aa: CASSLHGTEAFF
d_gene: NA
abundance: few
v_gene: TRBV12-3/TRBV12-4
j_gene: TRBJ1-1

CDR3nt: TGTGCCAGCTCTGGTCAGGACTCCGCCTACGAGCAGTACTTC
CDR3aa: CASSGQDSAYEQYF
d_gene: NA
abundance: NA
v_gene: TRBV5-6
j_gene: TRBJ2-7

CDR3nt: TGCGCCAGCAGCCAAGATCAGGGATCGAGGGGGGACACTGAAGCTTTCTTT
CDR3aa: CASSQDQGSRGDTEAFF
d_gene: NA
abundance: NA
v_gene: TRBV4-3
j_gene: TRBJ1-1

CDR3nt: TGTGCCAGCAGCTTATATTCGGGGAACACTGAAGCTTTCTTT
CDR3aa: CASSLYSGNTEAFF
d_gene: NA
abundance: NA
v_gene: TRBV7-9
j_gene: TRBJ1-1

CDR3nt: TGTGCCAGCAGCGTAGCCCCCACAGGGGGAAACAATGAGCAGTTCTTC
CDR3aa: CASSVAPTGGNNEQFF
d_gene: TRBD1
abundance: few
v_gene: TRBV9
j_gene: TRBJ2-1

CDR3nt: TGTGCCAGCAGCTTAGTCCCCACTGGACAGGGCGATGCCGGGGAGCTGTTTTTT
CDR3aa: CASSLVPTGQGDAGELFF
d_gene: TRBD1
abundance: few
v_gene: TRBV7-6
j_gene: TRBJ2-2

CDR3nt: TGCGCCAGCAGCTTGGGGGGGAGGACAACAGGTGAAGCTTTCTTT
CDR3aa: CASSLGGRTTGEAFF
d_gene: NA
abundance: few
v_gene: TRBV5-1
j_gene: TRBJ1-1

CDR3nt: TGTGCCAGCGGGGTAGGCGGCACCGGGGAGCTGTTTTTT
CDR3aa: CASGVGGTGELFF
d_gene: NA
abundance: NA
v_gene: TRBV9
j_gene: TRBJ2-2

CDR3nt: TGTGCCAGCAGTGAATATACAGGGCCAAACTATGGCTACACCTTC
CDR3aa: CASSEYTGPNYGYTF
d_gene: NA
abundance: NA
v_gene: TRBV6-1
j_gene: TRBJ1-2

CDR3nt: TGTGCCAGCAGTGAAAGATCGAGCGGGGGTTACAATGAGCAGTTCTTC
CDR3aa: CASSERSSGGYNEQFF
d_gene: TRBD2
abundance: NA
v_gene: TRBV6-4
j_gene: TRBJ2-1

CDR3nt: TGTGCCAGCACTCCCCACGTGGGGGCAATTTCCGACGAGCAGTACTTC
CDR3aa: CASTPHVGAISDEQYF
d_gene: NA
abundance: NA
v_gene: TRBV6-1
j_gene: TRBJ2-7

CDR3nt: TGCGCCAGCAGCTTGGGGCTAGCGGGGCGCCACAATGAGCAGTTCTTC
CDR3aa: CASSLGLAGRHNEQFF
d_gene: TRBD2
abundance: many
v_gene: TRBV5-1
j_gene: TRBJ2-1

CDR3nt: TGTGCCAGCAGCTTAAGGGGGACGGATACTACCCAGTACTTC
CDR3aa: CASSLRGTDTTQYF
d_gene: NA
abundance: NA
v_gene: TRBV7-3
j_gene: TRBJ2-5

CDR3nt: TGTGCCAGCAGACATGAACCGGGACTAGCAAGAGATACGCAGTATTTT
CDR3aa: CASRHEPGLARDTQYF
d_gene: TRBD2
abundance: NA
v_gene: TRBV5-5
j_gene: TRBJ2-3

CDR3nt: TGCGCCAGCAGTCTGGGGAGTAGCGCCTCTGGAAACACCATATATTTT
CDR3aa: CASSLGSSASGNTIYF
d_gene: NA
abundance: NA
v_gene: TRBV5-1
j_gene: TRBJ1-3

CDR3nt: TGTGCCAGCTCAGCGGATATACAAGCCTCTTATGGCTACACCTTC
CDR3aa: CASSADIQASYGYTF
d_gene: NA
abundance: NA
v_gene: TRBV18
j_gene: TRBJ1-2

CDR3nt: TGCAGTGCTAGACCAGGGACTAGGAACACCGGGGAGCTGTTTTTT
CDR3aa: CSARPGTRNTGELFF
d_gene: TRBD2
abundance: few
v_gene: TRBV20-1
j_gene: TRBJ2-2

CDR3nt: TGTGCCTGGAGTGTACGGCTCTGGGGTAGCGGGAACTACGAGCAGTACTTC
CDR3aa: CAWSVRLWGSGNYEQYF
d_gene: TRBD2
abundance: NA
v_gene: TRBV30
j_gene: TRBJ2-7

CDR3nt: TGTGCCAGCAGCGGAGGGGGGCGACAAGAGACCCAGTACTTC
CDR3aa: CASSGGGRQETQYF
d_gene: NA
abundance: few
v_gene: TRBV7-2
j_gene: TRBJ2-5

CDR3nt: TGTGCCAGCAGCGTAACGGGGAGGGAAAAACTGTTTTTT
CDR3aa: CASSVTGREKLFF
d_gene: NA
abundance: NA
v_gene: TRBV9
j_gene: TRBJ1-4

CDR3nt: TGTGCCAGCAGCGATATCGGTCTAGCGGGGGGCACCGGGGAGCTGTTTTTT
CDR3aa: CASSDIGLAGGTGELFF
d_gene: TRBD2
abundance: many
v_gene: TRBV7-9
j_gene: TRBJ2-2

CDR3nt: TGTGCCAGCAGCTTGGGACCGCCTGGGAATTTC
CDR3aa: CASSLGPPGNF
d_gene: NA
abundance: few
v_gene: TRBV7-9
j_gene: TRBJ1-2

CDR3nt: TGTGCCAGCAGCCCCCTTCTCGCAGGGGGCGGGCAGTACTTC
CDR3aa: CASSPLLAGGGQYF
d_gene: TRBD1
abundance: few
v_gene: TRBV7-6
j_gene: TRBJ2-7